Listed below are T cell receptor beta chains from one sample, sequenced in a study of blood T cell repertoires in COVID-19. TCRdb keeps only in-frame clones here, not all; method: immunoSEQ multiplex PCR. The sample holds about 83,000 clones, around 84% seen once. The sequencing sample was made of peripheral blood. All receptors come from an elderly man with active or convalescent COVID-19. The CDR3 runs from the conserved cysteine through the conserved F or W. A D gene is named only where the DNA matches it firmly. The size of a clone is reported for some rows only, either as once, few or many, or as a class for expanded clones.

>-|few|TRBV5-1|TRBJ1-2
CASSLVGDTNYGYTF
TGCGCCAGCAGCTTGGTGGGGGACACGAACTATGGCTACACCTTC
>-|-|TRBV5-5|TRBJ2-5
CASSPYRDWETQYF
TGTGCCAGCAGCCCATACAGGGATTGGGAGACCCAGTACTTC
>-|-|TRBV19|TRBJ1-1
CASSIVRRGSNTEAFF
TGTGCCAGTAGTATTGTTAGAAGAGGCAGCAACACTGAAGCTTTCTTT
>TRBD2|-|TRBV3-1/TRBV3-2|TRBJ2-3
CASSHLSGRAQDTQYF
TGTGCCAGCAGCCACCTTAGCGGGAGGGCCCAAGATACGCAGTATTTT
>-|-|TRBV6-5|TRBJ1-5
CAIQFPNQPQHF
TGTGCCATCCAATTTCCCAATCAGCCCCAGCATTTT
>TRBD1|-|TRBV19|TRBJ1-5
CASSSTGGGQPQHF
TGTGCCAGTAGTTCCACAGGGGGTGGTCAGCCCCAGCATTTT
>-|-|TRBV25-1|TRBJ1-2
CASSESHPYGYTF
TGTGCCAGCAGTGAATCCCATCCATATGGCTACACCTTC
>-|-|TRBV5-1|TRBJ1-2
CASRPHREGGYTF
TGCGCCAGCAGGCCCCACCGGGAGGGTGGCTACACCTTC
>-|once|TRBV5-1|TRBJ1-4
CASSLALGRVREKLFF
TGCGCCAGCAGCTTGGCTCTCGGCAGGGTACGGGAAAAACTGTTTTTT
>TRBD2|-|TRBV7-3|TRBJ2-1
CASSSPGREGSDNEQFF
TGTGCCAGCAGCTCCCCCGGGCGGGAGGGCTCGGACAATGAGCAGTTCTTC
>-|-|TRBV12-3/TRBV12-4|TRBJ1-2
CATQQIGGGYTF
TGTGCCACACAACAGATAGGAGGCGGCTACACCTTC
>-|-|TRBV6-5|TRBJ1-1
CASREGNTEAFF
TGTGCCAGCAGGGAGGGGAACACTGAAGCTTTCTTT
>-|-|TRBV7-9|TRBJ2-1
CASSPPTWLF
TGTGCCAGCAGCCCCCCAACCTGGCTCTTC
>TRBD2|-|TRBV2|TRBJ2-3
CASRLAESTDTQYF
TGTGCCAGCAGACTAGCGGAGAGCACAGATACGCAGTATTTT
>-|-|TRBV6-5|TRBJ1-2
CASSYSTVYGYTF
TGTGCCAGCAGTTACTCGACAGTCTATGGCTACACCTTC
>-|-|TRBV12-3/TRBV12-4|TRBJ1-3
CASSFGLGNTIYF
TGTGCCAGCAGTTTCGGTTTAGGAAACACCATATATTTT
>TRBD2|-|TRBV11-1|TRBJ2-2
CASSPTLLAATGELFF
TGTGCCAGCAGCCCCACTCTACTAGCGGCCACCGGGGAGCTGTTTTTT
>-|-|TRBV5-6|TRBJ2-1
CASSLYPVGLRDEQFF
TGTGCCAGCAGCTTGTACCCCGTCGGTCTCCGGGATGAGCAGTTCTTC
>-|-|TRBV7-2|TRBJ1-1
CASSLDRGAARNTEAFF
TGTGCCAGCAGCTTAGATCGGGGGGCGGCAAGGAACACTGAAGCTTTCTTT
>-|-|TRBV10-3|TRBJ2-3
CAISGRTVMDTQYF
TGTGCCATCAGTGGTCGGACAGTCATGGATACGCAGTATTTT
>-|-|TRBV2|TRBJ2-1
CASRHQRTNNNEQFF
TGTGCCAGCAGGCACCAGAGGACAAACAACAATGAGCAGTTCTTC
>-|-|TRBV29-1|TRBJ2-2
CSVEEYGELFF
TGCAGCGTTGAAGAATACGGGGAGCTGTTTTTT
>-|-|TRBV7-3|TRBJ2-2
CASSSLRTGELFF
TGTGCCAGCAGCTCTCTGCGGACCGGGGAGCTGTTTTTT
>TRBD2|once|TRBV3-1/TRBV3-2|TRBJ2-1
CASSHPGGLVSEQFF
TGTGCCAGCAGCCACCCCGGTGGACTAGTAAGCGAGCAGTTCTTC
>-|-|TRBV4-1|TRBJ1-2
CASSQVGGYGYTF
TGCGCCAGCAGCCAAGTCGGCGGCTATGGCTACACCTTC
>TRBD1|-|TRBV11-3|TRBJ2-2
CASSSHRGDTGELFF
TGTGCCAGCAGCTCCCACAGGGGGGACACCGGGGAGCTGTTTTTT
>-|-|TRBV6-5|TRBJ2-2
CATSIPAANTGELFF
TGTGCAACAAGCATACCAGCGGCGAACACCGGGGAGCTGTTTTTT
>-|-|TRBV19|TRBJ1-4
CASAVGRVATTNEKLFF
TGTGCCAGTGCCGTCGGTAGGGTAGCGACAACTAATGAAAAACTGTTTTTT
>-|-|TRBV19|TRBJ1-1
CASSSGTTQNTEAFF
TGTGCCAGTAGTTCAGGGACAACTCAGAACACTGAAGCTTTCTTT
>-|-|TRBV18|TRBJ1-4
CASSPDRGEKLFF
TGTGCCAGCTCACCGGATAGGGGTGAAAAACTGTTTTTT
>-|-|TRBV5-1|TRBJ1-1
CASSLLSPSDTEAFF
TGCGCCAGCAGCTTGTTATCCCCGTCCGACACTGAAGCTTTCTTT
>-|few|TRBV6-5|TRBJ2-1
CASVEVNYFYNEQFF
TGTGCCAGCGTCGAGGTTAACTACTTTTACAATGAGCAGTTCTTC
>TRBD2|-|TRBV27|TRBJ2-2
CASSSWTSGNTGELFF
TGTGCCAGCAGTTCTTGGACTAGCGGGAACACCGGGGAGCTGTTTTTT
>TRBD1|-|TRBV10-2|TRBJ1-2
CASSPGTGYGYTF
TGCGCCAGCAGTCCCGGGACAGGCTATGGCTACACCTTC
>-|-|TRBV5-6|TRBJ1-2
CASTDSRPSYGYTF
TGTGCCAGCACCGACAGCCGTCCGTCCTATGGCTACACCTTC
>-|-|TRBV19|TRBJ1-1
CASSILGRGYAEAFF
TGTGCCAGTAGTATTTTGGGTCGGGGGTACGCTGAAGCTTTCTTT
>-|-|TRBV5-1|TRBJ2-2
CASSGVQATGELFF
TGCGCCAGCAGCGGGGTACAGGCCACCGGGGAGCTGTTTTTT
>-|-|TRBV9|TRBJ2-1
CASSEQRGFGEQFF
TGTGCCAGCAGCGAGCAACGAGGTTTCGGGGAGCAGTTCTTC
>-|few|TRBV4-1|TRBJ2-2
CASSLTSRYPNTGELFF
TGCGCCAGCAGCCTGACAAGCAGATACCCGAACACCGGGGAGCTGTTTTTT
>TRBD1|-|TRBV7-2|TRBJ2-5
CASSPTGQGETQYF
TGTGCCAGCAGCCCGACCGGACAGGGAGAGACCCAGTACTTC
>-|-|TRBV5-1|TRBJ2-1
CASSLGGGILSAEQFF
TGCGCCAGCAGCTTGGGCGGTGGAATTTTGTCTGCTGAGCAGTTCTTC
>-|few|TRBV5-5|TRBJ1-5
CASSFSGTNQPQHF
TGTGCCAGCAGCTTCTCAGGAACGAATCAGCCCCAGCATTTT
>TRBD1|-|TRBV2|TRBJ1-4
CASRQGAAGEKLFF
TGTGCCAGCAGGCAGGGGGCGGCAGGTGAAAAACTGTTTTTT
>-|-|TRBV28|TRBJ2-5
CARTLDRQETQYF
TGTGCCAGGACCTTGGACAGACAAGAGACCCAGTACTTC
>TRBD1|-|TRBV10-3|TRBJ2-2
CAISEPGQVTGELFF
TGTGCCATCAGTGAACCAGGACAGGTCACCGGGGAGCTGTTTTTT
>TRBD1|few|TRBV6-1|TRBJ1-6
CASREGQGGNSPLHF
TGTGCCAGCAGGGAAGGACAGGGTGGCAATTCACCCCTCCACTTT
>-|-|TRBV30|TRBJ1-2
CAWSVQGGYGYTF
TGTGCCTGGAGTGTACAAGGCGGCTATGGCTACACCTTC
>-|-|TRBV7-2|TRBJ2-5
CASSPPPGETQYF
TGTGCCAGCAGCCCTCCGCCAGGGGAGACCCAGTACTTC
>-|-|TRBV12-3/TRBV12-4|TRBJ2-3
CASHTDTQYF
TGTGCCAGCCACACAGATACGCAGTATTTT
>-|-|TRBV6-5|TRBJ1-1
CASIGWDTLNTEAFF
TGTGCCAGCATTGGTTGGGACACACTGAACACTGAAGCTTTCTTT
>TRBD1|-|TRBV9|TRBJ2-2
CASSSLDRVTGELFF
TGTGCCAGCAGCAGTCTTGACAGGGTCACCGGGGAGCTGTTTTTT
>TRBD2|-|TRBV5-1|TRBJ2-3
CASSLTSGRGQDTQYF
TGCGCCAGCAGCTTGACTAGCGGGAGGGGGCAAGATACGCAGTATTTT
>TRBD1|few|TRBV7-2|TRBJ1-2
CASSQPGQGSSGYTF
TGTGCCAGCAGCCAACCGGGACAGGGTTCCTCTGGCTACACCTTC
>-|-|TRBV5-1|TRBJ1-1
CASSLVGADTEAFF
TGCGCCAGCAGCTTGGTGGGGGCTGATACTGAAGCTTTCTTT
>-|-|TRBV7-2|TRBJ2-1
CASSLVARGPYNEQFF
TGTGCCAGCAGCTTAGTTGCGCGGGGGCCATACAATGAGCAGTTCTTC
>-|-|TRBV29-1|TRBJ1-4
CSVVGVEGEKLFF
TGCAGCGTTGTAGGGGTGGAGGGGGAAAAACTGTTTTTT
>-|-|TRBV6-1|TRBJ1-5
CASSEGRGGTSGQPQHF
TGTGCCAGCAGTGAAGGGAGGGGAGGGACTTCAGGTCAGCCCCAGCATTTT
>-|-|TRBV29-1|TRBJ1-2
CSVKRPGVDGYTF
TGCAGCGTAAAGCGCCCGGGGGTAGATGGCTACACCTTC
>-|-|TRBV18|TRBJ1-1
CASSPRTANTEAFF
TGTGCCAGCTCACCCCGGACAGCCAACACTGAAGCTTTCTTT